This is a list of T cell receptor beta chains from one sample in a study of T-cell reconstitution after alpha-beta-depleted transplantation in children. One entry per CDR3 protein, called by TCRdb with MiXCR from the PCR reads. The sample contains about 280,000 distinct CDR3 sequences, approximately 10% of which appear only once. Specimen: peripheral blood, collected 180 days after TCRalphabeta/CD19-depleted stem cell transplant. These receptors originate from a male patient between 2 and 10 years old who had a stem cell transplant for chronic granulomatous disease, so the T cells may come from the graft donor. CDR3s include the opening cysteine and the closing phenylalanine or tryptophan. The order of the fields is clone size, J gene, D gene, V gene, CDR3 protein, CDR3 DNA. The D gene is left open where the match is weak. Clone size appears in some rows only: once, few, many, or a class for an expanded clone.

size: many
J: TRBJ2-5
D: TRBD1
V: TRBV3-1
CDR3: CASSQDLTQGMETQYF
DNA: TGTGCCAGCAGCCAAGATCTCACACAGGGGATGGAGACCCAGTACTTC

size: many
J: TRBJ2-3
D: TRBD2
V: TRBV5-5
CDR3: CASSYQLAGGPGTQYF
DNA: TGTGCCAGCAGTTATCAACTAGCGGGAGGGCCGGGTACGCAGTATTTT

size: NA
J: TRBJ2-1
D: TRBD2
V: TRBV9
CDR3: CASSVGSGLAEEFF
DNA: TGTGCCAGCAGCGTAGGCAGTGGACTAGCTGAGGAGTTCTTC

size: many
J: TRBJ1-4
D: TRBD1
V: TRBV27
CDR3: CASSLLGRGLYYEKLFF
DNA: TGTGCCAGCAGTTTATTGGGCAGGGGGCTGTACTATGAAAAACTGTTTTTT

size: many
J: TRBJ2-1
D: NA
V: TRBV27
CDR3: CASSRWADNEQFF
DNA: TGTGCCAGCAGTCGGTGGGCAGACAATGAGCAGTTCTTC

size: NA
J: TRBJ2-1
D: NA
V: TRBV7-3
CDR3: CASSLPRGAEQFF
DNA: TGTGCCAGCAGCTTACCTCGGGGGGCAGAGCAGTTCTTC

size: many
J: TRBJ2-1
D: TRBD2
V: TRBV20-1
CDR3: CSARDRGTSPYNEQFF
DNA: TGCAGTGCTAGAGATCGTGGGACTAGCCCTTACAATGAGCAGTTCTTC

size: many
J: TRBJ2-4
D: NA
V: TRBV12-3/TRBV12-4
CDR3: CASSLSALGKNIQYF
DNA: TGTGCCAGCAGTTTGTCGGCATTGGGCAAAAACATTCAGTACTTC

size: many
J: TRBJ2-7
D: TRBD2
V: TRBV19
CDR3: CASRRERPYIHEQYF
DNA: TGTGCCAGTAGGCGGGAGCGACCCTATATCCACGAGCAGTACTTC

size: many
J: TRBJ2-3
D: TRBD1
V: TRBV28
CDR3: CASSTTGTYTDTQYF
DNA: TGTGCCAGCAGCACGACAGGGACCTACACAGATACGCAGTATTTT

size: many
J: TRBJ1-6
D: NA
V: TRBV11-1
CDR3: CASSLALGGTEYNSPLHF
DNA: TGTGCCAGCAGCTTAGCGCTGGGAGGGACGGAATATAATTCACCCCTCCACTTT

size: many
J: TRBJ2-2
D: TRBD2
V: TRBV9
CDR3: CASSNPGGGPGELFF
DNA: TGTGCCAGCAGTAACCCGGGGGGGGGCCCCGGGGAGCTGTTTTTT

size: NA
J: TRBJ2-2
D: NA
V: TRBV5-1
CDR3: CASTAWRETGSGGELFF
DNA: TGCGCCAGCACAGCTTGGAGGGAAACAGGGAGCGGCGGGGAGCTGTTTTTT

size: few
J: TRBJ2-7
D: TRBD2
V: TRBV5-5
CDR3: CASSRTGTNLYEQYF
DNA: TGTGCCAGCAGCCGAACCGGGACTAACCTCTACGAGCAGTACTTC